The 12 T cell receptor beta chains below all came from one sample that was sequenced in a study of T cells in Graves' hyperthyroidism and ophthalmopathy. RNA transcripts were the template for amplifying TCR beta CDR3 regions. First-round RT-PCR of the TCR CDR3 relied on the HTBI primer set. TCRdb fed the multiplex PCR reads into MiXCR, producing one record per CDR3 protein. Of approximately 600,000 distinct CDR3 sequences listed, less than 25% are singletons. The sample comprised blood. The receptors shown here come from a man aged 30 to 39 with Graves' ophthalmopathy.

In this sample, this clonotype turned up many times. This sequence joins TRBV11-2 and TRBJ1-1, with a tentative D call TRBD1 (5 bases). CDR1 is SGHAT and CDR2 is FQNNGV in the germline V gene. The V end was cut by 0 bases, the J end by 0 bases, with 11 bases between. This CDR3 is built from 16 residues. The CDR3 DNA reads TGTGCCAGCAGCTTAGATATCGGACATATGAACACTGAAGCTTTCTTT. Amino acid sequence: CASSLDIGHMNTEAFF.

This clonotype was counted at least ten times. The chain recombines TRBV6-1 with TRBJ1-1; perhaps TRBD1 as D (6 bases). Germline V gene data show CDR1 as MNHNS and CDR2 as SASEGT. The CDR3 has 17 residues. Between the trimmed V and J ends, which lost 2 bases and 3 bases, there was a span of 19 bases. This CDR3 is CASSELSTGLTYTEAFF. CDR3 DNA: TGTGCCAGCAGTGAACTTAGCACAGGGCTTACGTACACTGAAGCTTTCTTT.

This clonotype was seen ten or more times. V usage is TRBV5-1 and J usage is TRBJ2-1; a possible D gene is TRBD1 (6 bases). V lost 4 bases and J lost 8, with 16 bases in between. This CDR3 has 14 amino acids. Germline V gene data show CDR1 as SGHRS and CDR2 as YFSETQ. The CDR3 bases are TGCGCCAGCAGCGAGACCCCAGGGGTTCATGAGCAGTTCTTC. This translates into CASSETPGVHEQFF. The complete variable domain, with remaining parts taken from reference TRBV5-1 and TRBJ2-1, reads KAGVTQTPRYLIKTRGQQVTLSCSPISGHRSVSWYQQTPGQGLQFLFEYFSETQRNKGNFPGRFSGRQFSNSRSEMNVSTLELGDSALYLCASSETPGVHEQFFGPGTRLTVL.

This clonotype was detected only once. The chain uses TRBV6-1 and TRBJ1-4, with 8 bases aligning to TRBD1. This CDR3 contains 16 residues. V dropped 6 bases and J dropped 5; count of bases not matched to a gene: 11. Germline V gives CDR1 MNHNS, CDR2 SASEGT. CDR3 region: CASSLTRTGLNEKLFF. The CDR3 DNA reads as TGTGCCAGCAGCCTGACCCGGACAGGGCTGAATGAAAAACTGTTTTTT.

This clonotype was seen more than once but under ten times. CDR3 coding DNA: TGCGCCAGCAGCTTGGTCCCAGCGGGAGCGGGCGCAGATACGCAGTATTTT. Translation gives CASSLVPAGAGADTQYF. The rearrangement links TRBV5-1 to TRBJ2-3; 8 nucleotides match TRBD2. Germline CDR1 and CDR2: SGHRS and YFSETQ. V lost 0 bases and J lost 4; bases outside the gene matches: 10. The CDR3 is 17 amino acids.

The CDR3 here is CASSYLSGRQQFF. CDR3 coding DNA: TGTGCCAGCAGCTACCTTAGCGGGAGACAGCAGTTCTTC. This chain uses TRBV11-3 with TRBJ2-1, with 9 nucleotides matching TRBD2. Germline assignment: CDR1 SGHNT and CDR2 YENEEA. This CDR3 has 13 amino acids. V gave up 4 bases and J gave up 11 bases; unmatched junction bases: 6.

In this sample, this clonotype turned up a few times. The genes are TRBV27 and TRBJ2-7, with D maybe TRBD1 (5 bases). Trimming pared 9 bases from V and 6 bases from J, leaving 18 bases between. This CDR3 is 13 amino acids long. Germline CDR1 reads MNHEY; CDR2 reads SMNVEV (reference sequence). CDR3 residues: CASSLRQWREQYF. The CDR3 nucleotides read TGTGCCAGTAGCTTACGACAGTGGCGCGAGCAGTACTTC.

V gene TRBV5-6 combines with J gene TRBJ2-6; maybe TRBD2 (5 bases). V lost 0 bases to trimming and J lost 4 bases, with 14 bases between them. CDR1 SGHDT and CDR2 YYEEEE come from the germline V gene. This CDR3 is 17 amino acids long. The CDR3: CASSLAGGFEGANVLTF. The CDR3 region has the DNA TGTGCCAGCAGCTTGGCCGGCGGGTTTGAGGGGGCCAACGTCCTGACTTTC. Full variable domain (outside the CDR3, taken from reference TRBV5-6 and TRBJ2-6): DAGVTQSPTHLIKTRGQQVTLRCSPKSGHDTVSWYQQALGQGPQFIFQYYEEEERQRGNFPDRFSGHQFPNYSSELNVNALLLGDSALYLCASSLAGGFEGANVLTFGAGSRLTVL.

This clonotype was seen more than once but under ten times. The DNA of the CDR3 is TGCAGCGTTGTGACACACGAGCAGTACTTC. Protein product: CSVVTHEQYF. The chain recombines TRBV29-1 with TRBJ2-7; no reliable D call. Germline values: CDR1 SQVTM, CDR2 ANQGSEA. V was clipped by 4 bases and J by 5 bases, with 6 bases between them. The CDR3 is 10 residues long.

This clonotype was picked up many times. V usage is TRBV12-3 or TRBV12-4 and J usage is TRBJ1-2; no reliable D call. This CDR3 contains 15 residues. Trimming cost V 4 bases and J 0 bases, with 12 bases left between them. CDR3 in DNA: TGTGCCAGCAGTTCCATCGGGAGGGCTAACTATGGCTACACCTTC. Amino acids: CASSSIGRANYGYTF.

The chain is built from TRBV28 and TRBJ1-2, with 10 bases fitting TRBD1. Germline values: CDR1 MDHEN, CDR2 SYDVKM. The trim removed 3 bases at V and 4 bases at J, leaving 5 bases unmatched. The CDR3 spans 15 residues. CDR3 region: CASSFRDRGLYGYTF. CDR3 nucleotide sequence: TGTGCCAGCAGTTTCCGGGACAGGGGCCTCTATGGCTACACCTTC.

The V gene is TRBV10-2, the J gene TRBJ2-1; D gene unclear. The germline gives CDR1 WSHSY, CDR2 SAAADI. Trimming removed 4 bases at V and 6 bases at J, with 16 bases between. This CDR3 is built from 15 residues. The CDR3 nucleotides are TGCGCCAGCAGTGTTAACTCGTTCCTATTCAATGAGCAGTTCTTC. Translated, it gives CASSVNSFLFNEQFF.